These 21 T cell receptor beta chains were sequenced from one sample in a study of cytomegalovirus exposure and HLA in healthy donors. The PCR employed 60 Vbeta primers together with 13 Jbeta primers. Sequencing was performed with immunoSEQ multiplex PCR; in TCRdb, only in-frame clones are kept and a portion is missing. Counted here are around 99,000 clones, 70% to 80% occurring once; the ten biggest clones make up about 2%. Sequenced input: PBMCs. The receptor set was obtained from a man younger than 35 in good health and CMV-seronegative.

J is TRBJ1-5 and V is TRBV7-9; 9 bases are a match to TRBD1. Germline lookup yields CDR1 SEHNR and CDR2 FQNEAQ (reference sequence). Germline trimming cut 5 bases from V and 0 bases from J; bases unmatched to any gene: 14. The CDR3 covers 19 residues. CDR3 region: CASSQGGDRALYSNQPQHF. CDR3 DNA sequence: TGTGCCAGCAGCCAAGGGGGGGACAGGGCACTTTATAGCAATCAGCCCCAGCATTTT.

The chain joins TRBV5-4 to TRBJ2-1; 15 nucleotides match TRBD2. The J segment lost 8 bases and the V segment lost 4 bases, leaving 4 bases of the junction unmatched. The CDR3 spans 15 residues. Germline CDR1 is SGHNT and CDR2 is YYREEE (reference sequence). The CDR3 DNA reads TGTGCCAGCAGCCGGACTAGCGGGGGGGCACATGAGCAGTTCTTC. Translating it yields CASSRTSGGAHEQFF.

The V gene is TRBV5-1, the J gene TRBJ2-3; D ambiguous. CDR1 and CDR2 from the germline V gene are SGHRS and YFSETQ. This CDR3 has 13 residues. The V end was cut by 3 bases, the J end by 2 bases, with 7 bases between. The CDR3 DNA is TGCGCCAGCAGCTGGTACAACACAGATACGCAGTATTTT. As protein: CASSWYNTDTQYF.

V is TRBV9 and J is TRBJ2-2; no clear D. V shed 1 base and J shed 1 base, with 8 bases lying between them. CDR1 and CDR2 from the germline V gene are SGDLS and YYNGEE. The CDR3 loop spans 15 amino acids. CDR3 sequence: CASSVSPRNTGELFF. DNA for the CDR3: TGTGCCAGCAGCGTATCCCCCAGGAACACCGGGGAGCTGTTTTTT.

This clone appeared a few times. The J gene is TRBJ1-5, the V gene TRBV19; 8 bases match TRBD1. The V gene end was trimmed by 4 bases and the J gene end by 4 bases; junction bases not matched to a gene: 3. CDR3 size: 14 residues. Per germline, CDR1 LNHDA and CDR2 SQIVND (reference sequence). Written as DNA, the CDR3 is TGTGCCAGTAGTAGCCGGGACAGGAATCAGCCCCAGCATTTT. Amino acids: CASSSRDRNQPQHF.

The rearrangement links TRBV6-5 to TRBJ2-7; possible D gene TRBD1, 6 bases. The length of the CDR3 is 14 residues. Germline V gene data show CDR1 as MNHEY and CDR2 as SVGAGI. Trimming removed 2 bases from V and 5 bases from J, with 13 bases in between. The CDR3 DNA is TGTGCCAGCAGTTACCAAGACAGGAACCACGAGCAGTACTTC. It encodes CASSYQDRNHEQYF.

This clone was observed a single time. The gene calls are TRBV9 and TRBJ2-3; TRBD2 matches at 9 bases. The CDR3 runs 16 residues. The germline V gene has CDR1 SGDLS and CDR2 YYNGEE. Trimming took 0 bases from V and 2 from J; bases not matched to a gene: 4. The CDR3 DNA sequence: TGTGCCAGCAGCGTAGGGCCTAGCGGGGACACAGATACGCAGTATTTT. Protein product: CASSVGPSGDTDTQYF.

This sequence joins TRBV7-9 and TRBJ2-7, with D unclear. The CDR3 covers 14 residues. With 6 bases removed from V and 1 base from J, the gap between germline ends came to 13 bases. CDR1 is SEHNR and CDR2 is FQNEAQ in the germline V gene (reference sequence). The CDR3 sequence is CASSAKYGSYEQYF. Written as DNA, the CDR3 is TGTGCCAGCAGTGCGAAGTACGGGTCCTACGAGCAGTACTTC.

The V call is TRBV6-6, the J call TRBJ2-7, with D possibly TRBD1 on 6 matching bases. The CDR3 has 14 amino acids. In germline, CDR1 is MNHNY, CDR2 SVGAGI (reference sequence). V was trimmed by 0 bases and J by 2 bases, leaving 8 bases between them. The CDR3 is CASSYSQGTYEQYF. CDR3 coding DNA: TGTGCCAGCAGTTACTCCCAGGGGACCTACGAGCAGTACTTC.

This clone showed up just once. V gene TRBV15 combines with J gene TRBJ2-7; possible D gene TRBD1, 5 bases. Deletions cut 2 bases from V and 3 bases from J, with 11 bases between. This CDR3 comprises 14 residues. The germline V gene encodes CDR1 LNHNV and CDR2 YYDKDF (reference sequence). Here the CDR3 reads CATSRPGHNYEQYF. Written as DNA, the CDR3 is TGTGCCACCAGCAGACCCGGACACAACTACGAGCAGTACTTC.

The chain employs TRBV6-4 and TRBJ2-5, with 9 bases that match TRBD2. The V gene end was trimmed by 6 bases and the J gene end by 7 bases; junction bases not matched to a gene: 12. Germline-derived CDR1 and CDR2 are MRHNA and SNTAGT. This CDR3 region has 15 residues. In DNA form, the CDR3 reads TGTGCCAGCAGCGCCGTAGCGGGGGCCCATATGACCCAGTACTTC. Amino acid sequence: CASSAVAGAHMTQYF.

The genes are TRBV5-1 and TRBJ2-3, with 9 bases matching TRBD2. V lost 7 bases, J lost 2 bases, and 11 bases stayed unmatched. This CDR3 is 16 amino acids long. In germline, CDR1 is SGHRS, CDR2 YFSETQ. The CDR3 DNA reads TGCGCCAGCCGACCTAACTTAGCGGGGGCCACAGATACGCAGTATTTT. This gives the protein CASRPNLAGATDTQYF.

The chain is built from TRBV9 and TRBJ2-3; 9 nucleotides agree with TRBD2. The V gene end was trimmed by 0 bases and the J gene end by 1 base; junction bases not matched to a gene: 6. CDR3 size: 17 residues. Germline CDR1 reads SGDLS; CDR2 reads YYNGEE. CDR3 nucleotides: TGTGCCAGCAGCGTAGCTGGCGGGGGGGCCGGCACAGATACGCAGTATTTT. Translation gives CASSVAGGGAGTDTQYF. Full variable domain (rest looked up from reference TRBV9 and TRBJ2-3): DSGVTQTPKHLITATGQRVTLRCSPRSGDLSVYWYQQSLDQGLQFLIQYYNGEERAKGNILERFSAQQFPDLHSELNLSSLELGDSALYFCASSVAGGGAGTDTQYFGPGTRLTVL.

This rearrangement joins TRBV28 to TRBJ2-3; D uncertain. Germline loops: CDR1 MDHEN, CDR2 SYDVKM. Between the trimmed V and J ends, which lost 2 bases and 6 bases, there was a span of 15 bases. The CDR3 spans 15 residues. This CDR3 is CASSLNAGPWDTQYF. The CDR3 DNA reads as TGTGCCAGCAGTTTAAACGCAGGCCCCTGGGATACGCAGTATTTT.

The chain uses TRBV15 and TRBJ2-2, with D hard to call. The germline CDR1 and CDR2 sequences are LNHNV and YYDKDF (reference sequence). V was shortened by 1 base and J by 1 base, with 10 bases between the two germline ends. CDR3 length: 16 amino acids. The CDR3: CATSRARPVNTGELFF. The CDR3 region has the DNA TGTGCCACCAGCAGAGCGCGGCCGGTGAACACCGGGGAGCTGTTTTTT.

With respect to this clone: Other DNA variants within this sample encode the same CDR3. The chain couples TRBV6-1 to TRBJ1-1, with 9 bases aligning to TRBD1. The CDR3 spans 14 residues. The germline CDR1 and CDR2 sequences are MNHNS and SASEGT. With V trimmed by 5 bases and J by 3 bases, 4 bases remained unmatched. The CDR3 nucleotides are TGTGCCAGCAGTCGACAGGGGGGGGACACTGAAGCTTTCTTT. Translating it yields CASSRQGGDTEAFF.

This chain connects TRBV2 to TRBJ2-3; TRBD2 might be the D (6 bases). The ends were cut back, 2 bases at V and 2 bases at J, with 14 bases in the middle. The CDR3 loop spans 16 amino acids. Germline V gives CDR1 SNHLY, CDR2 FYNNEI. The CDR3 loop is CASSESASANTDTQYF. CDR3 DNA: TGTGCCAGCAGTGAAAGCGCTAGCGCCAACACAGATACGCAGTATTTT. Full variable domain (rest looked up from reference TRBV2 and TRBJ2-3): EPEVTQTPSHQVTQMGQEVILRCVPISNHLYFYWYRQILGQKVEFLVSFYNNEISEKSEIFDDQFSVERPDGSNFTLKIRSTKLEDSAMYFCASSESASANTDTQYFGPGTRLTVL.

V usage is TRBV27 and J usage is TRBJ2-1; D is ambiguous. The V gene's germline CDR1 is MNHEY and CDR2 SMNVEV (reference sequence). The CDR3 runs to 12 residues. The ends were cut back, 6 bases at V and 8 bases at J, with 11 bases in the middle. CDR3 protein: CASSSNRDEQFF. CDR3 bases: TGTGCCAGCAGCTCTAATCGGGATGAGCAGTTCTTC.

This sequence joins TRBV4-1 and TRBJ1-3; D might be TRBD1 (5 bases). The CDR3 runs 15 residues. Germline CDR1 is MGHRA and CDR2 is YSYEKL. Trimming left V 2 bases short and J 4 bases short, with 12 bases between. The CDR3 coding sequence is TGCGCCAGCAGCCAACCTGTGGGGCTCGGAAACACCATATATTTT. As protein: CASSQPVGLGNTIYF.

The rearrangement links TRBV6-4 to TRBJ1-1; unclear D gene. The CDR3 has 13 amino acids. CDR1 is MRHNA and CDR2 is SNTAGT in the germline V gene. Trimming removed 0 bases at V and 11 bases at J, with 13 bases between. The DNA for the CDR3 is TGTGCCAGCAGTGACTCGTACGGAGGGCCGGCTTTCTTT. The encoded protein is CASSDSYGGPAFF.

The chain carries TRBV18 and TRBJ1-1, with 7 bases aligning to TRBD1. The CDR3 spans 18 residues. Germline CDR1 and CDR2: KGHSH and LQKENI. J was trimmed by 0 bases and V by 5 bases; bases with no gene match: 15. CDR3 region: CASSSQTGRAGLNTEAFF. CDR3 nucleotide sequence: TGTGCCAGCTCATCTCAGACAGGGCGAGCAGGCTTGAACACTGAAGCTTTCTTT.